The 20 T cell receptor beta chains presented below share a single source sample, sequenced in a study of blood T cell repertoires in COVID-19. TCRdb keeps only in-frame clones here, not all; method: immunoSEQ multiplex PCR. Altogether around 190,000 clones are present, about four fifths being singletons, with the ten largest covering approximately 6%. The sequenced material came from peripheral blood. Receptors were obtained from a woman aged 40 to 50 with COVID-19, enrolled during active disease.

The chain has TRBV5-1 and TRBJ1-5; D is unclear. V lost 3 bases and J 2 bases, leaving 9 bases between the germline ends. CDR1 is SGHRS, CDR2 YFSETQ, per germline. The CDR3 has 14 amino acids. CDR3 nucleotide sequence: TGCGCCAGCAGCTCCGGGGAGGGCAATCAGCCCCAGCATTTT. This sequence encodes CASSSGEGNQPQHF. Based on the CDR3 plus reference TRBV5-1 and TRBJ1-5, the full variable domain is KAGVTQTPRYLIKTRGQQVTLSCSPISGHRSVSWYQQTPGQGLQFLFEYFSETQRNKGNFPGRFSGRQFSNSRSEMNVSTLELGDSALYLCASSSGEGNQPQHFGDGTRLSIL.

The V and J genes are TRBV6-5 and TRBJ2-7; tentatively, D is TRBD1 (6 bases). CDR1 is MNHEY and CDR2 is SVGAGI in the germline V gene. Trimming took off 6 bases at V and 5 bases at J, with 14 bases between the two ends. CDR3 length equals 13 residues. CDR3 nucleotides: TGTGCCAGCAGCCTCGACAGGCTGCACGAGCAGTACTTC. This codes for CASSLDRLHEQYF.

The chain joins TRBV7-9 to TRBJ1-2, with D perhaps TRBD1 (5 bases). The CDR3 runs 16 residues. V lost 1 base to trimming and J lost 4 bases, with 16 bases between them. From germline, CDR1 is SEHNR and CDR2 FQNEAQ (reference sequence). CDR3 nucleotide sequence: TGTGCCAGCAGCTTAGTAGTTAGTCAGGGATCCTATGGCTACACCTTC. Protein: CASSLVVSQGSYGYTF.

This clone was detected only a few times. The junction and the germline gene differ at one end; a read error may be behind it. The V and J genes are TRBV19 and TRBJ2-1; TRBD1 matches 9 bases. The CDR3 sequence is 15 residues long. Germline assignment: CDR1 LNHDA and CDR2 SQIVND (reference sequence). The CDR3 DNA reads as TGTGCCAGTAGGATAGCCGGGACAGGGACTAATGAGCAGTTCTTC. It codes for CASRIAGTGTNEQFF.

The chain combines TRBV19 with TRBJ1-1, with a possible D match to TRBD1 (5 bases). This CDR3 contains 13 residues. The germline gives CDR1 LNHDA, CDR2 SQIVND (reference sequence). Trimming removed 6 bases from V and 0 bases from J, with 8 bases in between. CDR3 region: CASSKTVNTEAFF. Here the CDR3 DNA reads TGTGCCAGTAGCAAGACAGTGAACACTGAAGCTTTCTTT.

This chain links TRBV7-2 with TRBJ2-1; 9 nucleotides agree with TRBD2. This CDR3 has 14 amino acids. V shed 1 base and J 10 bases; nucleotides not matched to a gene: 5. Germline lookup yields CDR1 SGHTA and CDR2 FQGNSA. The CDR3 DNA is TGTGCCAGCAGCTTAGGGCCTACTAGCGGGGAGCAGTTCTTC. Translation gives CASSLGPTSGEQFF. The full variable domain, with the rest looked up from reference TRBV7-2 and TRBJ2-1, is GAGVSQSPSNKVTEKGKDVELRCDPISGHTALYWYRQSLGQGLEFLIYFQGNSAPDKSGLPSDRFSAERTGGSVSTLTIQRTQQEDSAVYLCASSLGPTSGEQFFGPGTRLTVL.

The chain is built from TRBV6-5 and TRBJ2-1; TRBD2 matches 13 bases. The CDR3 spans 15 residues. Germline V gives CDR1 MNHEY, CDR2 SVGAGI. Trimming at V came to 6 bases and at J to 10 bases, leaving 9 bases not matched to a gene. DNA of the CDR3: TGTGCCAGCAGCAACGGACTAGCGGGAGTCGACGAGCAGTTCTTC. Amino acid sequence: CASSNGLAGVDEQFF.

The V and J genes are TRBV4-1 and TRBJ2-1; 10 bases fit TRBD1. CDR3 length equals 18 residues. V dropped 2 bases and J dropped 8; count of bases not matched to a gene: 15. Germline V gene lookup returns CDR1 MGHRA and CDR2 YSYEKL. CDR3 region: CASSQILGQGKLRDEQFF. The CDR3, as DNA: TGCGCCAGCAGCCAAATATTGGGACAGGGGAAGTTGAGGGATGAGCAGTTCTTC.

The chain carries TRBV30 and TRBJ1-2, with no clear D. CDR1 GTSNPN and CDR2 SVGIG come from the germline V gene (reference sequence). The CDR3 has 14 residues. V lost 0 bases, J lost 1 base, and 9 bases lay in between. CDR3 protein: CAWSVRSLNYGYTF. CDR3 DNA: TGTGCCTGGAGTGTCCGAAGCCTTAACTATGGCTACACCTTC.

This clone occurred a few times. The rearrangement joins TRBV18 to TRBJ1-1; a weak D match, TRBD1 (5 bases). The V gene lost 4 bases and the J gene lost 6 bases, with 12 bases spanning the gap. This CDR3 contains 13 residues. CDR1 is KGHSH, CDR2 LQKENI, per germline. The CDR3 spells CASSLQGGSEAFF. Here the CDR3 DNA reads TGTGCCAGCTCACTCCAGGGAGGGTCTGAAGCTTTCTTT.

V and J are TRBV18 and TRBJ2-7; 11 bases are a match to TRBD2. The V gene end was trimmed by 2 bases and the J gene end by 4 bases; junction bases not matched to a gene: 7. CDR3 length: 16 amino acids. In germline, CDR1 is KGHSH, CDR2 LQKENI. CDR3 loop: CASSPTPGLAEYEQYF. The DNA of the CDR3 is TGTGCCAGCTCACCAACCCCGGGACTAGCGGAATACGAGCAGTACTTC.

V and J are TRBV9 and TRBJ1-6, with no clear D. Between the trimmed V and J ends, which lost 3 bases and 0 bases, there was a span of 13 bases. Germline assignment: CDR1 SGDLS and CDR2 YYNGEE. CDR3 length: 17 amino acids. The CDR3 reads CASSADIRSSYNSPLHF. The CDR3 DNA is TGTGCCAGCAGCGCCGATATCCGGAGCTCCTATAATTCACCCCTCCACTTT.

CDR3 in DNA: TGCAGTGCGGCTAGCTCCTACGAGCAGTACTTC. It codes for CSAASSYEQYF. J is TRBJ2-7 and V is TRBV20-1; D is unresolved. The V and J ends lost 6 bases and 0 bases respectively, with 6 bases between them. CDR1 and CDR2 from the germline V gene are DFQATT and SNEGSKA (reference sequence). The CDR3 extends over 11 amino acids.

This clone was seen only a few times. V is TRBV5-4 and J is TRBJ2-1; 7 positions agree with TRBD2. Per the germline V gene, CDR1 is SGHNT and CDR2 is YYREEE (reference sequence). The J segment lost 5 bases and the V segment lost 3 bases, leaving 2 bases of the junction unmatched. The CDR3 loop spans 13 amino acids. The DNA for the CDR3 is TGTGCCAGCAGCTGGGGGGGGGACAATGAGCAGTTCTTC. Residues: CASSWGGDNEQFF.

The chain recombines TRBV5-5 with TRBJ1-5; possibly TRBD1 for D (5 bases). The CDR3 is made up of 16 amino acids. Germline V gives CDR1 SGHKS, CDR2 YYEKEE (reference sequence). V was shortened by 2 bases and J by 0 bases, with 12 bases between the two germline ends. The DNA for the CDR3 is TGTGCCAGCAGCTTCGGGCAGGGTTATAGCAATCAGCCCCAGCATTTT. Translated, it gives CASSFGQGYSNQPQHF.

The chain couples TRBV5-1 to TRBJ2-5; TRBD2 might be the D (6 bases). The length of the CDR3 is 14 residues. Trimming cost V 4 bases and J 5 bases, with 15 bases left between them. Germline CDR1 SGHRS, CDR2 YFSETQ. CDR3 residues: CASSLRDFSETQYF. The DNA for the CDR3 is TGCGCCAGCAGCCTACGGGACTTTTCGGAGACCCAGTACTTC. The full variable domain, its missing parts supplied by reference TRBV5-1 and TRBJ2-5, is KAGVTQTPRYLIKTRGQQVTLSCSPISGHRSVSWYQQTPGQGLQFLFEYFSETQRNKGNFPGRFSGRQFSNSRSEMNVSTLELGDSALYLCASSLRDFSETQYFGPGTRLLVL.

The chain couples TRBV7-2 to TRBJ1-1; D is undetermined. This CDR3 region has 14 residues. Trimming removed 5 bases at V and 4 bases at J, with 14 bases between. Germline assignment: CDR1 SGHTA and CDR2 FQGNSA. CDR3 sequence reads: CASSQSRVSTEAFF. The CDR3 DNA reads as TGTGCCAGCAGCCAAAGTCGAGTGTCCACTGAAGCTTTCTTT.

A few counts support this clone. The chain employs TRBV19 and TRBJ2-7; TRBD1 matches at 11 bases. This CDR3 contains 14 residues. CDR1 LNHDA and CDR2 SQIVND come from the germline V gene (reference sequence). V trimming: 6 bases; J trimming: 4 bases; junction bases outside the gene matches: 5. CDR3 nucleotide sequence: TGTGCCAGTAGGGGGACAGGGGGAAAGTACGAGCAGTACTTC. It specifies CASRGTGGKYEQYF. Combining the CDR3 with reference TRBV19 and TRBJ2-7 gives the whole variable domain DGGITQSPKYLFRKEGQNVTLSCEQNLNHDAMYWYRQDPGQGLRLIYYSQIVNDFQKGDIAEGYSVSREKKESFPLTVTSAQKNPTAFYLCASRGTGGKYEQYFGPGTRLTVT.

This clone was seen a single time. Written as DNA, the CDR3 is TGTGCCTGGAGTGCCGGACAGGGGTTGGGGTATAGCAATCAGCCCCAGCATTTT. Its translation: CAWSAGQGLGYSNQPQHF. The V and J genes are TRBV30 and TRBJ1-5; 9 bases map to TRBD1. V shed 1 base and J 0 bases; nucleotides not matched to a gene: 10. There are 18 residues in the CDR3. Germline V lookup: CDR1 GTSNPN, CDR2 SVGIG (reference sequence).

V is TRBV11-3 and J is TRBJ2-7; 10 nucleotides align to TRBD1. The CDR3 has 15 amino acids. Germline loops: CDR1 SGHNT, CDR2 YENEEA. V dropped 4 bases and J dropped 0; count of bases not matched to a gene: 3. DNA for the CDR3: TGTGCCAGCAGCTGGGGACAGGGGCCCTCCTACGAGCAGTACTTC. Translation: CASSWGQGPSYEQYF.